One and the same sample provided the 25 T cell receptor beta chains below, sequenced in a study of early T cells in non-severe SARS-CoV-2 infection. TCRdb processed the 5' RACE reads anew with MiXCR; each CDR3 protein has one entry. The sample has about 50,000 distinct CDR3 sequences; around 8% are singletons. The sequencing sample was made of whole blood. These TCRs come from an adult who was a healthcare worker with PCR-confirmed SARS-CoV-2 infection or an uninfected control (not recorded which).

This clonotype has more than one count but fewer than ten. The chain joins TRBV2 to TRBJ2-5; D unresolved. This CDR3 is built from 13 residues. V dropped 4 bases and J dropped 7 bases, with 13 bases sitting between them. Germline loops: CDR1 SNHLY, CDR2 FYNNEI. CDR3 sequence (DNA): TGTGCCAGCAGTGGAGGTGGTTTTGGGACCCAGTACTTC. Residues: CASSGGGFGTQYF.

This clonotype was detected a few times. J is TRBJ1-1 and V is TRBV6-2 or TRBV6-3, with a possible D match to TRBD1 (6 bases). This CDR3 region has 15 residues. Trimming took off 7 bases at V and 0 bases at J, with 15 bases between the two ends. CDR1 is MNHEY and CDR2 is SVGEGT in the germline V gene. Here the CDR3 reads CASNPDRLMNTEAFF. DNA of the CDR3: TGTGCCAGCAATCCAGACAGGTTGATGAACACTGAAGCTTTCTTT.

This clonotype was counted a few times. The chain uses TRBV28 and TRBJ2-4; 13 bases match TRBD2. Germline V gives CDR1 MDHEN, CDR2 SYDVKM. With 5 bases clipped from V and 8 bases from J, the junction kept 3 bases outside the gene matches. The CDR3 is 14 amino acids. DNA of the CDR3: TGTGCCAGCAGTACTAGCGGGAGGGCGGACATTCAGTACTTC. Its translation: CASSTSGRADIQYF.

The genes are TRBV18 and TRBJ2-7; 11 positions match TRBD1. This CDR3 spans 15 amino acids. Germline CDR1 is KGHSH and CDR2 is LQKENI. J lost 4 bases, V lost 6 bases, and 8 bases had no gene match. This chain's CDR3 is CASSGQGVVLYEQYF. DNA of the CDR3: TGTGCCAGCTCGGGACAGGGGGTTGTTTTATACGAGCAGTACTTC.

This chain joins TRBV27 and TRBJ1-5; D is perhaps TRBD1 (6 bases). The CDR3 covers 14 residues. V gave up 2 bases and J gave up 7 bases, with 12 bases separating them. From germline, CDR1 is MNHEY and CDR2 SMNVEV (reference sequence). The CDR3 spells CASSLTQGGQPQHF. In nucleotides, the CDR3 is TGTGCCAGCAGTTTAACACAGGGAGGCCAGCCCCAGCATTTT.

This clonotype was observed a few times. This sequence joins TRBV6-5 and TRBJ2-7, with TRBD2 identical over 10 bases. CDR3 length equals 14 residues. With 5 bases clipped from V and 2 bases from J, the junction kept 3 bases outside the gene matches. The germline V gene encodes CDR1 MNHEY and CDR2 SVGAGI. CDR3 coding DNA: TGTGCCAGCAGTAGACTAGCGGGTCCCTACGAGCAGTACTTC. Translating it yields CASSRLAGPYEQYF.

The J gene is TRBJ2-5, the V gene TRBV13; 8 positions agree with TRBD2. Trimming removed 5 bases from V and 4 bases from J; junction bases left unmatched: 18. This CDR3 contains 18 residues. Germline-derived CDR1 and CDR2 are PRHDT and FYEKMQ (reference sequence). The CDR3 loop reads CASSQSPTSGFGGETQYF. CDR3 bases: TGTGCCAGCAGCCAAAGCCCCACTAGCGGCTTTGGGGGAGAGACCCAGTACTTC.

This clonotype turned up a few times. This chain uses TRBV4-2 with TRBJ2-5; the D gene is possibly TRBD2 (6 bases). V lost 5 bases and J lost 5, with 15 bases in between. The CDR3 loop spans 14 amino acids. Germline V gene lookup returns CDR1 LGHNA and CDR2 YNFKEQ. CDR3 loop: CASSSTRGGETQYF. The DNA of the CDR3 is TGTGCCAGCAGCTCGACTAGGGGTGGGGAGACCCAGTACTTC.

The rearrangement joins TRBV27 to TRBJ1-6; TRBD1 agrees at 7 bases. This CDR3 has 13 residues. The germline CDR1 and CDR2 sequences are MNHEY and SMNVEV (reference sequence). J lost 4 bases, V lost 9 bases, and 3 bases had no gene match. The CDR3 DNA follows: TGTGCCAGAGCGGGACAGTATAATTCACCCCTCCACTTT. Translating gives CARAGQYNSPLHF.

In this sample, this clonotype is medium-sized. The chain couples TRBV12-3 or TRBV12-4 to TRBJ1-6, with D uncertain. V was clipped by 2 bases and J by 9 bases, with 11 bases between them. CDR3 length: 14 residues. CDR3 sequence reads: CASSLNPKVSPLHF. The CDR3 DNA is TGTGCCAGCAGTTTAAATCCGAAGGTTTCACCCCTCCACTTT.

This sequence joins TRBV18 and TRBJ2-7; 8 bases map to TRBD2. With V trimmed by 0 bases and J by 2 bases, 3 bases remained unmatched. The CDR3 runs to 15 residues. Germline CDR1 KGHSH, CDR2 LQKENI. CDR3 DNA sequence: TGTGCCAGCTCACCACCGGGACTAGAGGCCTACGAGCAGTACTTC. It specifies CASSPPGLEAYEQYF.

As concerns this clonotype: A read error may be the cause here, since a much bigger clone is one base away. V and J are TRBV20-1 and TRBJ2-3; perhaps TRBD1 as D (7 bases). Trimming pared 2 bases from V and 5 bases from J, leaving 14 bases between. There are 14 residues in the CDR3. Germline assignment: CDR1 DFQATT and CDR2 SNEGSKA (reference sequence). As DNA, the CDR3 is TGCAGTGCTAGAAGACAGGGAGGAAGAGATACGCAGTATTTT. Its protein is CSARRQGGRDTQYF.

This clonotype was picked up many times. This sequence joins TRBV4-1 and TRBJ2-5, with a tentative D call TRBD1 (6 bases). The CDR3 totals 15 residues. V was shortened by 5 bases and J by 5 bases, with 18 bases between the two germline ends. Per germline, CDR1 MGHRA and CDR2 YSYEKL. CDR3 loop: CASSYGQGGQETQYF. CDR3 sequence (DNA): TGCGCCAGCAGCTACGGACAAGGGGGTCAGGAGACCCAGTACTTC.

This clonotype was counted ten times or more. The J gene is TRBJ2-1, the V gene TRBV20-1; 9 positions match TRBD1. The germline V gene encodes CDR1 DFQATT and CDR2 SNEGSKA (reference sequence). V dropped 7 bases and J dropped 8; count of bases not matched to a gene: 9. The CDR3 extends over 13 amino acids. The CDR3 nucleotides read TGCAGTGGGTGGGACAGGGTAAAGGATGAGCAGTTCTTC. Protein sequence: CSGWDRVKDEQFF.

This clonotype was recorded many times. The chain links TRBV10-2 to TRBJ2-2, with D possibly matching TRBD1 (6 bases). Between the trimmed V and J ends, which lost 5 bases and 3 bases, there was a span of 7 bases. The CDR3 covers 13 residues. Germline V lookup: CDR1 WSHSY, CDR2 SAAADI. The CDR3 sequence: CASSRTDTGELFF. DNA of the CDR3: TGCGCCAGCAGTCGGACAGACACCGGGGAGCTGTTTTTT.

The CDR3 DNA sequence: TGTGCTAGTGGCCCTAAAACGTTTAACGGTGATCAGCCCCAGCATTTT. Translated, it gives CASGPKTFNGDQPQHF. The J gene is TRBJ1-5, the V gene TRBV12-5; D gene unclear. Germline V gene lookup returns CDR1 LGHNT and CDR2 FRNRAP. This CDR3 contains 16 residues. The germline V and J ends were trimmed by 6 bases and 5 bases, with 20 bases remaining between them.

This clonotype was counted only a few times. The chain carries TRBV5-5 and TRBJ2-1; no definite D call. CDR1 and CDR2 (germline): SGHKS, YYEKEE (reference sequence). This CDR3 spans 13 amino acids. The V end lost 0 bases, the J end lost 9 bases, and 10 bases lay between the germline ends. The chain's CDR3 is CASSLGWFGEQFF. The CDR3 DNA reads as TGTGCCAGCAGCTTGGGTTGGTTTGGTGAGCAGTTCTTC.

Many counts were recorded for this clonotype. The chain links TRBV5-1 to TRBJ2-3, with TRBD2 matching over 11 bases. Unmatched junction bases numbered 9, after V lost 4 bases and J lost 5 bases. The CDR3 totals 16 residues. Germline lookup yields CDR1 SGHRS and CDR2 YFSETQ. This chain's CDR3 is CASSPNSGRGRDTQYF. Written as DNA, the CDR3 is TGCGCCAGCAGCCCAAATAGCGGGAGGGGGAGAGATACGCAGTATTTT.

This clonotype has ten or more counts. This rearrangement joins TRBV5-1 to TRBJ2-7; D is unclear. This CDR3 contains 12 residues. V lost 0 bases, J lost 7 bases, and 8 bases lay in between. Germline V gene lookup returns CDR1 SGHRS and CDR2 YFSETQ. Here the CDR3 reads CASSLEGWEQYF. DNA for the CDR3: TGCGCCAGCAGCTTGGAGGGATGGGAGCAGTACTTC.

This clonotype has ten or more counts. The rearrangement links TRBV20-1 to TRBJ1-6; perhaps TRBD1 as D (6 bases). Germline loops: CDR1 DFQATT, CDR2 SNEGSKA (reference sequence). V lost 0 bases to trimming and J lost 7 bases, with 19 bases between them. The CDR3 extends over 17 amino acids. The CDR3 sequence is CSARDFRLQGLNSPLHF. In DNA, the CDR3 is TGCAGTGCTAGAGATTTTCGTTTGCAGGGGTTGAATTCACCCCTCCACTTT.

This clonotype was detected only once. The chain couples TRBV7-2 to TRBJ2-1; D is unresolved. V was clipped by 2 bases and J by 3 bases, with 11 bases between them. Germline CDR1 is SGHTA and CDR2 is FQGNSA. The CDR3 runs to 15 residues. Here the CDR3 reads CASSLRSGVYNEQFF. The CDR3 nucleotides are TGTGCCAGCAGCTTAAGGTCAGGTGTCTACAATGAGCAGTTCTTC.

DNA for the CDR3: TGCAGTGCTAGAGTACTAGGGAGGGGCACAGATACGCAGTATTTT. It codes for CSARVLGRGTDTQYF. The chain links TRBV20-1 to TRBJ2-3; TRBD2 matches 7 bases. Germline V gene data show CDR1 as DFQATT and CDR2 as SNEGSKA (reference sequence). The V and J ends lost 1 base and 1 base, in that order; junction bases with no gene match: 5. The CDR3 has 15 amino acids.

This clonotype was counted many times. The V call is TRBV5-5, the J call TRBJ1-1; D not resolved. V was shortened by 4 bases and J by 6 bases, with 16 bases between the two germline ends. This CDR3 region has 14 residues. The germline V gene has CDR1 SGHKS and CDR2 YYEKEE (reference sequence). CDR3 bases: TGTGCCAGCAGCCTGGACGGGGAGAGGGCTGAAGCTTTCTTT. Protein product: CASSLDGERAEAFF.

This clonotype was seen a handful of times. This chain uses TRBV29-1 with TRBJ2-2, with D maybe TRBD1 (7 bases). Germline values: CDR1 SQVTM, CDR2 ANQGSEA. The ends were cut back, 4 bases at V and 2 bases at J, with 14 bases in the middle. The CDR3 has 15 residues. The CDR3 bases are TGCAGCGTTGGGCCCAGGGGGGTTAACACCGGGGAGCTGTTTTTT. Protein sequence: CSVGPRGVNTGELFF.

This clonotype was picked up many times. The V and J genes are TRBV18 and TRBJ2-3, with a tentative D call TRBD1 (5 bases). The V end lost 5 bases, the J end lost 2 bases, and 11 bases lay between the germline ends. CDR1 KGHSH and CDR2 LQKENI come from the germline V gene. The CDR3 has 14 residues. CDR3 region: CASSNRRTTDTQYF. As DNA, the CDR3 is TGTGCCAGCTCAAACAGGAGAACCACAGATACGCAGTATTTT.